Listed here are 17 T cell receptor beta chains from one sample, sequenced in a study of blood T cell repertoires in COVID-19. Some clones are missing from TCRdb's copy, which holds only in-frame ones; the method was immunoSEQ multiplex PCR. The sample holds 200,000 to 300,000 clones, roughly 80% seen once. Material: peripheral blood. Receptors were obtained from a man aged 60-69 years with acute or convalescent COVID-19.

This chain links TRBV9 with TRBJ2-2; 10 positions agree with TRBD2. J gave up 1 base and V 4 bases, and 4 bases lay outside the gene matches. Germline CDR1 SGDLS, CDR2 YYNGEE. The CDR3 is 16 amino acids. The CDR3 is CASSTRTSGNTGELFF. The CDR3 DNA sequence: TGTGCCAGCAGCACTCGGACTAGCGGGAACACCGGGGAGCTGTTTTTT.

The chain couples TRBV7-6 to TRBJ1-1, with D possibly being TRBD1 (5 bases). Germline V gene sequence: CDR1 SGHVS, CDR2 FNYEAQ. The length of the CDR3 is 16 residues. V lost 3 bases to trimming and J lost 2 bases, with 16 bases between them. The CDR3, as DNA: TGTGCCAGCAGCTTCGGGGGGAGGATCGCCAACACTGAAGCTTTCTTT. The encoded protein is CASSFGGRIANTEAFF.

The CDR3 is CASSIDAQGNTEAFF. CDR3 in DNA: TGTGCCAGTAGTATAGATGCCCAGGGAAACACTGAAGCTTTCTTT. The rearrangement joins TRBV19 to TRBJ1-1; TRBD1 is a possible D gene (5 bases). The CDR3 has 15 residues. V was clipped by 0 bases and J by 2 bases, with 10 bases between them. Germline assignment: CDR1 LNHDA and CDR2 SQIVND (reference sequence).

The CDR3 DNA reads as TGTGCCAGCAGTTTAGTCAGTTATCAGCCCCAGCATTTT. Amino acid sequence: CASSLVSYQPQHF. The gene calls are TRBV12-3 or TRBV12-4 and TRBJ1-5; D uncertain. With 1 base removed from V and 5 bases from J, the gap between germline ends came to 6 bases. The length of the CDR3 is 13 residues.

This chain links TRBV5-4 with TRBJ2-1; D call uncertain. Trimming shortened V by 5 bases and J by 9 bases, and 15 bases separated the two germline ends. This CDR3 has 13 amino acids. The V gene's germline CDR1 is SGHNT and CDR2 YYREEE (reference sequence). The CDR3 coding sequence is TGTGCCAGCAGTGCCGATCCCCCGGGTGAGCAGTTCTTC. Translation: CASSADPPGEQFF.

V and J are TRBV7-9 and TRBJ2-3, with D uncertain. There are 13 residues in the CDR3. The V end lost 6 bases, the J end lost 2 bases, and 9 bases lay between the germline ends. Per germline, CDR1 SEHNR and CDR2 FQNEAQ (reference sequence). CDR3 bases: TGTGCCAGCAGACTTTCAAACACAGATACGCAGTATTTT. Its translation is CASRLSNTDTQYF. Supplemented by reference TRBV7-9 and TRBJ2-3, the full variable domain reads DTGVSQNPRHKITKRGQNVTFRCDPISEHNRLYWYRQTLGQGPEFLTYFQNEAQLEKSRLLSDRFSAERPKGSFSTLEIQRTEQGDSAMYLCASRLSNTDTQYFGPGTRLTVL.

V and J are TRBV28 and TRBJ1-2, with D maybe TRBD1 (5 bases). With 4 bases removed from V and 2 bases from J, the gap between germline ends came to 23 bases. Germline V CDR1 and CDR2: MDHEN, SYDVKM. CDR3 length: 18 amino acids. The CDR3 DNA reads as TGTGCCAGCAGTTCACCCCGGACACCTCAGGGTCCCAACTATGGCTACACCTTC. It codes for CASSSPRTPQGPNYGYTF.

The chain couples TRBV7-3 to TRBJ2-2; D is unclear. The CDR3 length is 14 residues. Germline V gene data show CDR1 as SGHTA and CDR2 as FQGTGA. The ends were cut back, 6 bases at V and 1 base at J, with 9 bases in the middle. The CDR3 is CASRPTQNTGELFF. Here the CDR3 DNA reads TGTGCCAGCAGGCCGACTCAGAACACCGGGGAGCTGTTTTTT.

The CDR3 here is CASSIRGRDSSYEQYF. In nucleotides, the CDR3 is TGTGCCAGTAGTATTAGAGGACGGGACTCCTCCTACGAGCAGTACTTC. The chain uses TRBV19 and TRBJ2-7; maybe TRBD2 (6 bases). Per the germline V gene, CDR1 is LNHDA and CDR2 is SQIVND (reference sequence). Trimming took off 3 bases at V and 0 bases at J, with 15 bases between the two ends. There are 16 residues in the CDR3.

J is TRBJ2-5 and V is TRBV3-1 (or the pseudogene TRBV3-2), with D possibly TRBD1 on 6 matching bases. V lost 1 base and J lost 2, with 14 bases in between. This CDR3 has 16 residues. Germline assignment: CDR1 LGHDT and CDR2 YNNKEL (reference sequence). CDR3 region: CASSQVGARRQETQYF. The CDR3 bases are TGTGCCAGCAGCCAAGTGGGGGCAAGGAGACAAGAGACCCAGTACTTC.

The gene calls are TRBV30 and TRBJ1-1; 8 positions match TRBD1. Germline V gene data show CDR1 as GTSNPN and CDR2 as SVGIG (reference sequence). The junction had 2 bases not matched to a gene; V was cut back by 1 base and J by 1 base. The CDR3 runs 14 residues. CDR3 coding DNA: TGTGCCTGGAGTGGTGGGACAGGGAACACTGAAGCTTTCTTT. This codes for CAWSGGTGNTEAFF.

A few counts support this clone. V is TRBV24-1 and J is TRBJ2-7; 10 nucleotides agree with TRBD1. Germline assignment: CDR1 KGHDR and CDR2 SFDVKD. V was pared by 7 bases and J by 6 bases, with 5 bases of the junction left unmatched. The CDR3 length is 13 residues. CDR3 sequence: CATSPGQGFEQYF. The CDR3 DNA is TGTGCCACCAGCCCGGGACAGGGGTTCGAGCAGTACTTC.

This clone is a singleton in its sample. This chain joins TRBV7-2 and TRBJ2-7, with D perhaps TRBD1 (6 bases). V was trimmed by 5 bases and J by 2 bases, leaving 16 bases between them. The germline V gene encodes CDR1 SGHTA and CDR2 FQGNSA. The CDR3 is made up of 15 amino acids. As DNA, the CDR3 is TGTGCCAGCAGCCAAGAACCGGGACAAGCCTACGAGCAGTACTTC. Translated, it gives CASSQEPGQAYEQYF. The full variable domain, rest sourced from reference TRBV7-2 and TRBJ2-7, is GAGVSQSPSNKVTEKGKDVELRCDPISGHTALYWYRQSLGQGLEFLIYFQGNSAPDKSGLPSDRFSAERTGGSVSTLTIQRTQQEDSAVYLCASSQEPGQAYEQYFGPGTRLTVT.

The chain uses TRBV7-9 and TRBJ2-7; D gene ambiguous. This CDR3 has 12 residues. V was cut by 5 bases and J by 6 bases, with 11 bases left in between. The germline V gene has CDR1 SEHNR and CDR2 FQNEAQ (reference sequence). CDR3 region: CASSLTSGEQYF. CDR3 in DNA: TGTGCCAGCAGCCTTACTTCGGGCGAGCAGTACTTC.

CDR3 nucleotide sequence: TGTGCCAGCAGCCGCGGTGGGGCGGAAGAGACCCAGTACTTC. This translates into CASSRGGAEETQYF. The rearrangement links TRBV6-6 to TRBJ2-5, with TRBD1 as a possible D gene (5 bases). V was pared by 6 bases and J by 3 bases, with 14 bases between. Germline lookup yields CDR1 MNHNY and CDR2 SVGAGI (reference sequence). The CDR3 sequence is 14 residues long.

This chain uses TRBV2 with TRBJ2-1, with D perhaps TRBD1 (5 bases). CDR1 and CDR2 (germline): SNHLY, FYNNEI. V lost 6 bases and J lost 6, with 15 bases in between. The CDR3 length is 14 residues. The CDR3 reads CASSPNFRGNEQFF. CDR3 nucleotides: TGTGCCAGCAGCCCCAATTTTAGGGGCAATGAGCAGTTCTTC.

A few counts support this clone. This chain connects TRBV7-9 to TRBJ2-7; tentative D call: TRBD1 (6 bases). Trimming took off 5 bases at V and 5 bases at J, with 16 bases between the two ends. The CDR3 spans 14 residues. Germline assignment: CDR1 SEHNR and CDR2 FQNEAQ (reference sequence). The CDR3 region is CASSQVDRKNEQYF. The CDR3 DNA follows: TGTGCCAGCAGCCAGGTGGACAGAAAAAACGAGCAGTACTTC.